This TCR beta chain comes out of a study of CD8 T cells in ankylosing spondylitis. This clonotype was counted only a few times. Its antigen is still unknown. Overall study results and limits: Before this, some motif variants had been reported in reactive arthritis synovial fluid and blood. Seemingly distinctive of ankylosing spondylitis blood was a TCR beta motif formed by eight highly homologous variants. Matched synovial fluid from ankylosing spondylitis patients was reported to be enriched for disease-linked clones. With a CD8+ phenotype, disease-linked clones were relatively rare in peripheral blood.

In making TCR beta libraries, quantitative 5'-RACE with molecular barcodes was used. TCRdb ran MiXCR on the 5' RACE reads and lists one entry per CDR3 protein. The table records a few hundred thousand distinct CDR3 sequences, 8% of them present only once. Germline V gene data show CDR1 as MNHNS and CDR2 as SASEGT. Trimming took 5 bases from V and 5 from J, leaving 18 bases between them. This CDR3 is 15 amino acids long. The rearrangement uses TRBV6-1 and TRBJ2-5, with D possibly TRBD1 on 6 matching bases. Sample: blood, either unsorted or a sorted T cell fraction (not recorded which). The receptor comes from a male donor with ankylosing spondylitis. Here the CDR3 reads CASSPAGGAGETQYF. DNA for the CDR3: TGTGCCAGCAGTCCCGCTGGGGGCGCCGGGGAGACCCAGTACTTC.